A selection of T cell receptor beta chains follows, all from one sample in a study of beta chain features in type 1 diabetes. Libraries were prepared by immunoSEQ multiplex PCR; TCRdb keeps only in-frame clonotypes and omits some of them. Of 500,000 to 700,000 clones in the sample, 15% were seen once. The sample consisted of naive CD4+ T cells from blood. These receptors were taken from a man aged 18 to 30 in good health. Both conserved end residues are part of each CDR3. Each record gives: J gene, clone size, D gene, V gene, CDR3 DNA, CDR3 protein. The D gene is left open where the match is weak. Clone size is not always given. Where it is, it says once, few, many or a class for expanded clones.

>TRBJ1-2|.|.|TRBV28
TGTGCCAGCAGTTTATACCAGGGGTCCTACACCTTC
CASSLYQGSYTF
>TRBJ2-6|few|TRBD2|TRBV18
TGTGCCAGCTCACTGGGACTAGCGGGGTTCTCTGGGGCCAACGTCCTGACTTTC
CASSLGLAGFSGANVLTF
>TRBJ1-2|.|TRBD1|TRBV25-1
TGTGCCAGCAGTAAAAAAGGGACAGGGGGCTCCTATGGCTACACCTTC
CASSKKGTGGSYGYTF
>TRBJ2-2|.|TRBD2|TRBV5-1
TGCGCCAGCAGCACCTCGGGGACTAGCGGGCGAAACACCGGGGAGCTGTTTTTT
CASSTSGTSGRNTGELFF
>TRBJ1-1|.|.|TRBV19
TGTGCCAGTAGTATCATAGCCAGGAACACTGAAGCTTTCTTT
CASSIIARNTEAFF
>TRBJ1-1|few|.|TRBV5-1
TGCGCCAGCAGCTTTCAACCGAACACTGAAGCTTTCTTT
CASSFQPNTEAFF
>TRBJ1-2|.|.|TRBV6-5
TGTGCCAGCAGTAATGCCTTAGTCTATGGCTACACCTTC
CASSNALVYGYTF
>TRBJ2-5|few|TRBD2|TRBV15
TGTGCCACCAGCCCTTTAGCGGGATGGCAAGAGACCCAGTACTTC
CATSPLAGWQETQYF
>TRBJ2-5|.|.|TRBV11-2
TGTGCCAGCAGCTTAGGACAGCTACAAGAGACCCAGTACTTC
CASSLGQLQETQYF
>TRBJ1-2|.|.|TRBV28
TGTGCCAGCAGTTTAGTCGGGGATGGCTACACCTTC
CASSLVGDGYTF
>TRBJ1-3|.|.|TRBV7-9
TGTGCCAGCAGCCCCGAGAGCACCATATATTTT
CASSPESTIYF
>TRBJ2-3|.|.|TRBV6-1
TGTGCCAGCAGTGGTAAGGCGGTCAGTAGCACAGATACGCAGTATTTT
CASSGKAVSSTDTQYF
>TRBJ2-6|.|TRBD1|TRBV15
TGTGCCACCAGCACACCCGACAGGGCTGGGGCCAACGTCCTGACTTTC
CATSTPDRAGANVLTF
>TRBJ2-3|few|TRBD2|TRBV4-1
TGCGCCAGCAGCCAGGCTAGCGGGAGCCCCCCTAGCACAGATACGCAGTATTTT
CASSQASGSPPSTDTQYF
>TRBJ2-3|few|.|TRBV7-9
TGTGCCAGCAGCCTCCGGTCCCTGGCGGATACGCAGTATTTT
CASSLRSLADTQYF
>TRBJ2-3|.|TRBD2|TRBV19
TGTGCCAGTTCTAGCGGGAGTCTGGGAGACACAGATACGCAGTATTTT
CASSSGSLGDTDTQYF
>TRBJ1-5|.|.|TRBV10-3
TGTGCCATCAGGGTGGGGGGGGCTGGCAATCAGCCCCAGCATTTT
CAIRVGGAGNQPQHF
>TRBJ2-7|.|.|TRBV9
TGTGCCAGCAGCGTTTCCGGGACCCACACCTACGAGCAGTACTTC
CASSVSGTHTYEQYF
>TRBJ2-1|.|.|TRBV12-5
TGTGCTAGTGGTTTGGGATACAATGAGCAGTTCTTC
CASGLGYNEQFF
>TRBJ1-3|.|.|TRBV30
TGTGCCTGGAGTCATAGAAATTCAGGGATCTCTGGAAACACCATATATTTT
CAWSHRNSGISGNTIYF
>TRBJ1-5|.|.|TRBV7-2
TGTGCCAGCAGCTTAGCACAGAATAGCAATCAGCCCCAGCATTTT
CASSLAQNSNQPQHF
>TRBJ2-5|few|TRBD1|TRBV28
TGTGCCAGCAGTTTACAGACAGGGGGCATGGAGACCCAGTACTTC
CASSLQTGGMETQYF
>TRBJ2-7|.|TRBD1|TRBV29-1
TGCAGCACCGGGACAGGGCTCAACGAGCAGTACTTC
CSTGTGLNEQYF
>TRBJ1-1|.|.|TRBV7-9
TGTGCCAGCACCGTAACCTTGAACACTGAAGCTTTCTTT
CASTVTLNTEAFF
>TRBJ2-2|few|.|TRBV2
TGTGCCAGCGGAGGGCCGCGGGCGAACACCGGGGAGCTGTTTTTT
CASGGPRANTGELFF
>TRBJ2-2|few|TRBD1|TRBV7-9
TGTGCCAGCAGCACAGGGGGCGCGGGGTACACCGGGGAGCTGTTTTTT
CASSTGGAGYTGELFF
>TRBJ2-7|few|.|TRBV29-1
TGCAGCGTTGGCCGAGGACAGTCTTACGAGCAGTACTTC
CSVGRGQSYEQYF
>TRBJ2-7|few|.|TRBV6-6
TGTGCCAGCACCACTTCAGGCGGGGACGAGCAGTACTTC
CASTTSGGDEQYF
>TRBJ1-1|.|.|TRBV15
TGTGCCACCAGCCTTGAGAGGGCGTCCATGAACACTGAAGCTTTCTTT
CATSLERASMNTEAFF
>TRBJ1-6|.|.|TRBV10-3
TGTGCCATCAGTGATCCCAGGCAGGTGGGCTCACCCCTCCACTTT
CAISDPRQVGSPLHF
>TRBJ1-2|.|.|TRBV20-1
TGCACGAAAGAGCGGGTCTATGGCTACACCTTC
CTKERVYGYTF
>TRBJ1-1|few|.|TRBV7-2
TGTGCCAGCAGCTTAGCCCCGGGGGGGGGCACTGAAGCTTTCTTT
CASSLAPGGGTEAFF
>TRBJ2-1|few|.|TRBV19
TGTGCCAGTAGTGTAAAAGGCAGCCTGGGTGAGCAGTTCTTC
CASSVKGSLGEQFF
>TRBJ1-4|.|.|TRBV27
TGTGCCAGCAGTTTAGTAGGACAGCTAGAAAAACTGTTTTTT
CASSLVGQLEKLFF
>TRBJ2-2|few|.|TRBV7-2
TGTGCCAGCAGCTTCACATCGGGCACCGGGGAGCTGTTTTTT
CASSFTSGTGELFF
>TRBJ2-2|.|TRBD2|TRBV7-7
TGTGCTAGCAGCCCGAGGACTAGGTCGACCGGGGAGCTGTTTTTT
CASSPRTRSTGELFF
>TRBJ2-7|few|.|TRBV18
TGTGCCAGCTCACCTCGCTCCGACGAGCAGTACTTC
CASSPRSDEQYF
>TRBJ1-2|few|.|TRBV14
TGTGCCAGCAGCCATTCAGGACGGTTCTATGGCTACACCTTC
CASSHSGRFYGYTF
>TRBJ2-2|.|TRBD1|TRBV12-5
TGTGCTAGTGGTTTTCTCAGGGGGCAAACCGGGGAGCTGTTTTTT
CASGFLRGQTGELFF
>TRBJ1-1|few|.|TRBV7-2
TGTGCCAGCAGCTTGGGACGCCAGAACACTGAAGCTTTCTTT
CASSLGRQNTEAFF
>TRBJ2-2|.|TRBD2|TRBV7-9
TGTGCCAGCAGCGCTAGCGGGAGTACCGGGGAGCTGTTTTTT
CASSASGSTGELFF
>TRBJ2-2|few|.|TRBV11-2
TGTGCCAGCAGCACTGGAGCGGTCACCGGGGAGCTGTTTTTT
CASSTGAVTGELFF
>TRBJ1-2|few|.|TRBV6-6
TGTGCCAGCAGTTACGGACAGATGAACTATGGCTACACCTTC
CASSYGQMNYGYTF
>TRBJ2-7|.|.|TRBV21-1
TGTGCCAGCAGACCCCAGGGTTCAACGGACGAGCAGTACTTC
CASRPQGSTDEQYF
>TRBJ2-4|once|TRBD1|TRBV7-2
TGTGCCAGCAGCCCCGGACAGGGTGGTCCCAAAAACATTCAGTACTTC
CASSPGQGGPKNIQYF
>TRBJ2-1|.|.|TRBV21-1
TGTGCCAGCAGCAAAGGGACTAGCGGGAGCAATGAGCAGTTCTTC
CASSKGTSGSNEQFF
>TRBJ2-5|few|TRBD1|TRBV18
TGTGCCAGCTCACAGGGACAGGGTGACACCCAGTACTTC
CASSQGQGDTQYF
>TRBJ2-3|.|TRBD1|TRBV15
TGTGCCACCAGCAGAGATTCACCCTCGACGGACAGGCCGAGGGGTTCAGATACGCAGTATTTT
CATSRDSPSTDRPRGSDTQYF
>TRBJ2-5|.|TRBD1|TRBV5-1
TGCGCCAGCAGCTTCAGGGGGCCGATTAATCAAGAGACCCAGTACTTC
CASSFRGPINQETQYF
>TRBJ2-1|.|.|TRBV4-2
TGTGCCAGCAGCCAAGTAACCACGGGCCCTTACAATGAGCAGTTCTTC
CASSQVTTGPYNEQFF
>TRBJ2-7|few|TRBD1|TRBV5-4
TGTGCCAGCAGCTCCCCCGGGACAGCTACCTACGAGCAGTACTTC
CASSSPGTATYEQYF